This T cell receptor (beta chain) is drawn from a study of blood T cells in healthy people across ages. Study-wide points: PBMCs went unsorted, and a conclusive naive versus antigen-experienced comparison was therefore prevented. More naive CD4+ cells and higher diversity were found in long-lived than in aged donors.

Only a few counts were recorded for this clonotype. No antigen is known for it. A second PCR of 7 to 11 cycles used a sample-barcoded 5' primer and a J-beta primer mix. Each of the cDNA molecules was tagged by a template-switch adaptor with 12 random nucleotides. TCRdb re-called the 5' RACE reads with MiXCR, one entry per CDR3 protein. The data hold about 1.5 million distinct CDR3 sequences, with 42% observed a single time. The receptor's source is a woman between 18 and 29 years old in good health. Sequenced material: blood.

For the CDR3, the DNA is TGCAGCGTTGTAAGGGACGGCTACGAGCAGTACTTC. Protein product: CSVVRDGYEQYF. The chain links TRBV29-1 to TRBJ2-7, with D perhaps being TRBD1 or TRBD2 (5 bases each). Germline loops: CDR1 SQVTM, CDR2 ANQGSEA. Deletions cut 4 bases from V and 3 bases from J, with 10 bases between. The CDR3 has 12 residues.